Each of the 22 T cell receptor beta chains below was sequenced from the same sample in a study of blood T cells in healthy people across ages. PCR was performed a second time for about 7 to 12 cycles using a sample-barcoded 5' primer and a J-beta primer mix. Each CDR3 protein gets one entry after TCRdb re-called the 5' RACE reads with MiXCR. Of over 1,500,000 distinct CDR3 sequences in the sample, approximately 40% were seen once. Sequencing was carried out using blood. The receptors originated from a human donor in good health.

V is TRBV28 and J is TRBJ2-4; the D gene is possibly TRBD2 (5 bases). Germline V CDR1 and CDR2: MDHEN, SYDVKM. The ends were cut back, 6 bases at V and 0 bases at J, with 15 bases in the middle. The CDR3 sequence is 16 residues long. CDR3 amino acids: CASSFSAGLAKNIQYF. The CDR3 region has the DNA TGTGCCAGCAGCTTCTCGGCAGGACTAGCCAAAAACATTCAGTACTTC.

This clonotype has just a few counts. CDR3: CASSYPLLSGGVSYEQYF. CDR3 coding DNA: TGTGCCAGCAGTTATCCCCTATTGAGCGGGGGGGTCTCCTACGAGCAGTACTTC. The chain carries TRBV6-5 and TRBJ2-7; TRBD2 matches at 10 bases. This CDR3 comprises 18 residues. Trimming cost V 3 bases and J 0 bases; bases outside gene matches: 11. Germline CDR1 is MNHEY and CDR2 is SVGAGI.

This clonotype was counted between two and nine times. The V and J genes are TRBV5-1 and TRBJ2-7; D is possibly TRBD2 (5 bases). The V and J ends lost 4 bases and 5 bases respectively, with 19 bases between them. The CDR3 is made up of 15 amino acids. Germline V gene lookup returns CDR1 SGHRS and CDR2 YFSETQ. CDR3 region: CASSPVLGADHEQYF. The DNA for the CDR3 is TGCGCCAGCAGCCCTGTTTTGGGAGCAGATCACGAGCAGTACTTC.

This clonotype was seen a handful of times. The chain uses TRBV28 and TRBJ1-4, with D hard to call. Trimming left V 5 bases short and J 0 bases short, with 13 bases between. This CDR3 is built from 16 residues. Germline V gene lookup returns CDR1 MDHEN and CDR2 SYDVKM. CDR3 region: CASSPVIYATNEKLFF. The CDR3 coding sequence is TGTGCCAGCAGTCCCGTTATTTATGCAACTAATGAAAAACTGTTTTTT.

Only one count was recorded for this clonotype. The rearrangement joins TRBV5-1 to TRBJ2-1; maybe TRBD2 (6 bases). The CDR3 loop spans 14 amino acids. V was trimmed by 3 bases and J by 13 bases, leaving 20 bases between them. From germline, CDR1 is SGHRS and CDR2 YFSETQ. In DNA, the CDR3 is TGCGCCAGCAGCTCGGGGAGGATAGATGAGACCCAGTTCTTC. This gives the protein CASSSGRIDETQFF.

The chain combines TRBV5-6 with TRBJ2-1, with TRBD2 as a possible D gene (5 bases). Germline V CDR1 and CDR2: SGHDT, YYEEEE. The V end lost 3 bases, the J end lost 8 bases, and 21 bases lay between the germline ends. The CDR3 has 16 amino acids. The CDR3 reads CASSWRSKTYYDEQFF. In DNA form, the CDR3 reads TGTGCCAGCAGCTGGAGGAGCAAAACCTATTACGATGAGCAGTTCTTC.

This clonotype was found many times. The rearrangement uses TRBV4-3 and TRBJ1-4; TRBD1 might be the D (5 bases). Trimming pared 4 bases from V and 2 bases from J, leaving 11 bases between. Germline CDR1 and CDR2: LGHNA and YSLEER. This CDR3 spans 15 amino acids. CDR3 sequence reads: CASSPVGATNEKLFF. The CDR3 nucleotides read TGCGCCAGCAGCCCCGTAGGGGCCACTAATGAAAAACTGTTTTTT.

This rearrangement joins TRBV20-1 to TRBJ1-2; D is ambiguous. This CDR3 comprises 14 residues. Trimming cost V 0 bases and J 4 bases, with 12 bases left between them. Germline V gene lookup returns CDR1 DFQATT and CDR2 SNEGSKA (reference sequence). CDR3 nucleotides: TGCAGTGCTAGAGATATTGGGCAGCTCTATGGCTACACCTTC. It specifies CSARDIGQLYGYTF.

This clonotype has more than one count but fewer than ten. The rearrangement links TRBV27 to TRBJ2-5; D is unresolved. CDR3 length: 15 residues. Per the germline V gene, CDR1 is MNHEY and CDR2 is SMNVEV (reference sequence). The ends were cut back, 0 bases at V and 4 bases at J, with 12 bases in the middle. The CDR3 DNA follows: TGTGCCAGCAGTTTATCGATAAAAAGTGTAGAGACCCAGTACTTC. Translation: CASSLSIKSVETQYF.

V usage is TRBV5-1 and J usage is TRBJ2-7, with 7 bases matching TRBD2. Germline CDR1 reads SGHRS; CDR2 reads YFSETQ. The CDR3 totals 15 residues. J was trimmed by 1 base and V by 4 bases; bases with no gene match: 8. DNA for the CDR3: TGCGCCAGCAGCACACGGGGGGAGCCTTCCTACGAGCAGTACTTC. Translated, it gives CASSTRGEPSYEQYF.

This chain joins TRBV20-1 and TRBJ2-4, with D unclear. Looked up from germline, CDR1 is DFQATT and CDR2 is SNEGSKA (reference sequence). This CDR3 spans 12 amino acids. The CDR3 sequence: CRRRARPNIQYF. As DNA, the CDR3 is TGCAGGCGAAGGGCCCGGCCAAACATTCAGTACTTC.

V and J are TRBV4-1 and TRBJ2-7, with 11 bases matching TRBD2. Germline-derived CDR1 and CDR2 are MGHRA and YSYEKL. The length of the CDR3 is 15 residues. With 4 bases clipped from V and 2 bases from J, the junction kept 4 bases outside the gene matches. The CDR3 region has the DNA TGCGCCAGCAGCCCTAGCGGGGGGACCACCTACGAGCAGTACTTC. Translating gives CASSPSGGTTYEQYF.

The rearrangement joins TRBV20-1 to TRBJ2-3; D not resolved. CDR3 length equals 12 residues. Germline-derived CDR1 and CDR2 are DFQATT and SNEGSKA (reference sequence). Between the trimmed V and J ends, which lost 3 bases and 3 bases, there was a span of 7 bases. The CDR3 loop reads CSASKTTDTQYF. CDR3 sequence (DNA): TGCAGTGCTAGTAAAACAACAGATACGCAGTATTTT.

This clonotype was observed a handful of times. The rearrangement links TRBV24-1 to TRBJ2-7; either TRBD1 or TRBD2 may fit D (6 bases each). V lost 5 bases to trimming and J lost 2 bases, with 18 bases between them. Per germline, CDR1 KGHDR and CDR2 SFDVKD. The CDR3 totals 16 residues. CDR3 nucleotide sequence: TGTGCCACCAGTGCTTCCGGAGGGCAGGGGCCCTACGAGCAGTACTTC. It specifies CATSASGGQGPYEQYF.

The CDR3 spells CASSFGQALYGYTF. For the CDR3, the DNA is TGTGCCAGCAGCTTCGGACAGGCTCTCTATGGCTACACCTTC. The gene calls are TRBV2 and TRBJ1-2; 7 nucleotides align to TRBD1. Per germline, CDR1 SNHLY and CDR2 FYNNEI. This CDR3 has 14 residues. Trimming removed 6 bases from V and 4 bases from J; junction bases left unmatched: 8.

A note on this clonotype: One end of the junction fails to match germline, which may point to a read error. The chain is built from TRBV4-3 and TRBJ1-4, with D unresolved. Germline assignment: CDR1 LGHNA and CDR2 YSLEER. The CDR3 covers 15 residues. The CDR3 loop is CAGSQDRTTNEKLFF. The CDR3 DNA reads TGCGCCGGCAGCCAAGATCGCACAACTAATGAAAAACTGTTTTTT.

This clonotype has more than one count but fewer than ten. The chain is built from TRBV6-5 and TRBJ1-2; 9 nucleotides agree with TRBD1. In germline, CDR1 is MNHEY, CDR2 SVGAGI. The CDR3 consists of 15 residues. J gave up 6 bases and V 4 bases, and 9 bases lay outside the gene matches. The CDR3 protein is CASSSNIGTGNGYTF. Here the CDR3 DNA reads TGTGCCAGCAGTTCCAACATCGGGACAGGGAATGGCTACACCTTC.

This sequence joins TRBV11-2 and TRBJ2-3, with D possibly TRBD1 on 6 matching bases. Germline lookup yields CDR1 SGHAT and CDR2 FQNNGV. V was pared by 5 bases and J by 2 bases, with 14 bases between. CDR3 length equals 15 residues. This CDR3 is CASSLTGWHTDTQYF. The CDR3 DNA is TGTGCCAGCAGCCTGACAGGCTGGCACACAGATACGCAGTATTTT.

This chain links TRBV4-3 with TRBJ2-3; D ambiguous. The CDR3 is 19 amino acids. From germline, CDR1 is LGHNA and CDR2 YSLEER. Trimming removed 0 bases from V and 0 bases from J, with 19 bases in between. The CDR3 reads CASSQDLAYELTSTDTQYF. DNA for the CDR3: TGCGCCAGCAGCCAAGATCTGGCATACGAACTCACTAGCACAGATACGCAGTATTTT.

V gene TRBV20-1 combines with J gene TRBJ1-1, with D perhaps TRBD1 (5 bases). The ends were cut back, 3 bases at V and 4 bases at J, with 15 bases in the middle. Germline CDR1 DFQATT, CDR2 SNEGSKA (reference sequence). The CDR3 is 14 amino acids. In DNA form, the CDR3 reads TGCAGTGCTAGGGTCCTCCTTCAGGGCACTGAAGCTTTCTTT. As protein: CSARVLLQGTEAFF.

V gene TRBV5-1 combines with J gene TRBJ2-4; 7 bases fit TRBD1. CDR3 length: 14 amino acids. V was pared by 4 bases and J by 7 bases, with 8 bases of the junction left unmatched. The germline CDR1 and CDR2 sequences are SGHRS and YFSETQ. The CDR3, as DNA: TGCGCCAGCAGCATAAGACAGGGCGCGAACATTCAGTACTTC. Amino acid sequence: CASSIRQGANIQYF.

Points on this clonotype: One end of the junction is discordant with germline, which a read error may explain. The V call is TRBV4-3, the J call TRBJ1-4; 9 nucleotides align to TRBD1. The CDR3 loop spans 14 amino acids. The germline CDR1 and CDR2 sequences are LGHNA and YSLEER. CDR3 sequence (DNA): TGTGCCAGCAGCCAGGGACAGGGTCGTGAAAAACTGTTTTTT. Residues: CASSQGQGREKLFF.